These T cell receptor beta chains were read from a single sample in a study of blood T cell repertoires in COVID-19. TCRdb's copy holds only in-frame clones and misses some; the assay was immunoSEQ multiplex PCR. The sample has over 400,000 clones, 80% to 90% seen once. Sequenced input: peripheral blood. These receptor sequences come from a human donor in a cohort sampled during active COVID-19. The CDR3 runs from the conserved cysteine through the conserved F or W. D genes are given only for firm matches. Rows may omit the clone size; those that give it use once, few, many or a size class.

d_call	v_call	clone_size	cdr3_length	j_call	cdr3_nt	cdr3_aa
-	TRBV30	-	16	TRBJ1-4	TGTGCCTGGAGTTCCCCCCCTGGACAGTTAACCCAAAAACTGTTTTTT	CAWSSPPGQLTQKLFF
TRBD2	TRBV3-1/TRBV3-2	-	16	TRBJ2-3	TGTGCCAGCAGCCCAGGGACTAGCGGGGTCACAGATACGCAGTATTTT	CASSPGTSGVTDTQYF
TRBD2	TRBV6-6	-	16	TRBJ2-7	TGTGCCAGCGGATTCCGCGCGGGAGCGAACTCCTACGAGCAGTACTTC	CASGFRAGANSYEQYF
TRBD2	TRBV12-3/TRBV12-4	-	13	TRBJ2-3	TGTGCCAGCAGCCGGGACTACACAGATACGCAGTATTTT	CASSRDYTDTQYF
-	TRBV19	-	12	TRBJ1-1	TGTGCCAGTATCACCAGGGGCACTGAAGCTTTCTTT	CASITRGTEAFF
TRBD1	TRBV7-2	-	15	TRBJ1-5	TGTGCCAGCAGCCTTGACAGGGGGTTTCATCAGCCCCAGCATTTT	CASSLDRGFHQPQHF
TRBD1	TRBV5-8	-	15	TRBJ1-4	TGTGCCAGCAGCGCCACAGGGGGCGTGAGTGAAAAACTGTTTTTT	CASSATGGVSEKLFF
TRBD1	TRBV2	-	14	TRBJ1-5	TGTGCCAGCAGCGGAACAGGGGGCAATCAGCCCCAGCATTTT	CASSGTGGNQPQHF
TRBD1	TRBV5-6	-	15	TRBJ1-2	TGTGCCAGCAGCTTCGTAACAGGGGGCCCCCAGGGCTACACCTTC	CASSFVTGGPQGYTF
TRBD1	TRBV18	-	15	TRBJ2-5	TGTGCCAGCTCTCTTGGATGGGACAGCCAAGAGACCCAGTACTTC	CASSLGWDSQETQYF
-	TRBV7-2	few	16	TRBJ1-2	TGTGCCAGCAGCCCAGGCGGGACTGCTTCTAACTATGGCTACACCTTC	CASSPGGTASNYGYTF
TRBD2	TRBV5-1	-	18	TRBJ2-1	TGCGCCAGCGGAAAAGGGCTAGCGGGAGGAGAGGGGTACAATGAGCAGTTCTTC	CASGKGLAGGEGYNEQFF
TRBD1	TRBV6-5	-	14	TRBJ2-7	TGTGCCAGCAGGTACGGGACAGGTGGCTACGAGCAGTACTTC	CASRYGTGGYEQYF
-	TRBV2	-	16	TRBJ1-6	TGTGCCAGCAGTTATACCGGGCCGCGGGGTAATTCACCCCTCCACTTT	CASSYTGPRGNSPLHF
-	TRBV19	-	14	TRBJ2-3	TGTGCCAGTAGTACTTATCCGGACAAGACCTCACGGTATTTT	CASSTYPDKTSRYF
-	TRBV12-3/TRBV12-4	-	13	TRBJ1-2	TGTGCCAGCAGTTTGGGGCAGGCCTATGGCTACACCTTC	CASSLGQAYGYTF
-	TRBV30	-	17	TRBJ1-1	TGTGCCTGGACCGAGGGGGGGGGCAGGGTTGGAAACACTGAAGCTTTCTTT	CAWTEGGGRVGNTEAFF
-	TRBV3-1/TRBV3-2	-	15	TRBJ1-1	TGTGCCAGCAGCCACGACAGGACTCTGAACACTGAAGCTTTCTTT	CASSHDRTLNTEAFF
TRBD2	TRBV11-2	-	16	TRBJ2-1	TGTGCCAGCAGCCCCCTGGTACTAGCGGGGAGGAATGAGCAGTTCTTC	CASSPLVLAGRNEQFF
TRBD1	TRBV5-4	once	16	TRBJ2-7	TGTGCCAGCAGCTTGCCCCTCGGGACAGGGCCCTACGAGCAGTACTTC	CASSLPLGTGPYEQYF
-	TRBV2	-	11	TRBJ1-1	TGTGCCGGCCAGGAAAACACTGAAGCTTTCTTT	CAGQENTEAFF
-	TRBV7-9	-	16	TRBJ1-4	TGTGCCAGCAGCTTAGGCGGGGCATGGACTAATGAAAAACTGTTTTTT	CASSLGGAWTNEKLFF
-	TRBV5-8	-	12	TRBJ1-3	TGTGCCAGCAGCCTCGCGCCAAACACCATATATTTT	CASSLAPNTIYF
-	TRBV24-1	-	16	TRBJ1-2	TGTGCCACCAGTGATCCGACTCCTCAGGGGCGCTATGGCTACACCTTC	CATSDPTPQGRYGYTF
TRBD2	TRBV7-3	-	15	TRBJ2-1	TGTGCCAGCAGCTTAGTAGCGGGAGGGCCTCATGAGCAGTTCTTC	CASSLVAGGPHEQFF
TRBD1	TRBV2	once	17	TRBJ2-7	TGTGCCAGCAGTGAACCCCCGCGCCTGACAGGGGCGTACGAGCAGTACTTC	CASSEPPRLTGAYEQYF
-	TRBV28	-	12	TRBJ2-5	TGTGCCAGCAGTTTATGGGCAGAGACCCAGTACTTC	CASSLWAETQYF
TRBD1	TRBV15	-	15	TRBJ1-3	TGTGCCACCAGCAGAGACAGGGGGGTTGGAAACACCATATATTTT	CATSRDRGVGNTIYF
-	TRBV14	-	17	TRBJ2-5	TGTGCCAGCAGCCAAAAAAGGCCGCCAGGGGTTCAAGAGACCCAGTACTTC	CASSQKRPPGVQETQYF
-	TRBV15	-	12	TRBJ2-5	TGTGCCACCAGCAGAGCCAGAGAGACCCAGTACTTC	CATSRARETQYF
-	TRBV19	-	16	TRBJ2-5	TGTGCCAGTAGTATTGGGTCGAGCGGACTTCAAGAGACCCAGTACTTC	CASSIGSSGLQETQYF
TRBD1	TRBV30	-	14	TRBJ1-2	TGTGCCTGGAGTATGACGACAGGGACAAATGGCTACACCTTC	CAWSMTTGTNGYTF
-	TRBV7-9	-	13	TRBJ2-7	TGTGCCAGCAGCCGGAGCGACGCCTACGAGCAGTACTTC	CASSRSDAYEQYF
-	TRBV19	few	13	TRBJ1-1	TGTGCCAGTAGAAGACTCCCGAACACTGAAGCTTTCTTT	CASRRLPNTEAFF
TRBD1	TRBV6-5	-	14	TRBJ1-6	TGTGCCAGCAGACGGACAGGGAATAATTCACCCCTCCACTTT	CASRRTGNNSPLHF
-	TRBV19	-	12	TRBJ1-2	TGTGCCAGTATGGACAGAACTGTAGGCTACACCTTC	CASMDRTVGYTF
-	TRBV4-2	-	15	TRBJ2-5	TGTGCCAGCAGCGTATCGGGGGCGGGAGAAGAGACCCAGTACTTC	CASSVSGAGEETQYF
-	TRBV18	-	18	TRBJ1-2	TGTGCCAGCTCACCACAGTCGATTCAGGGTAATGAGCTCTATGGCTACACCTTC	CASSPQSIQGNELYGYTF
-	TRBV5-1	-	17	TRBJ1-1	TGCGCCAGCAGCTTGGTACCGCCGACAGCAGTAAACACTGAAGCTTTCTTT	CASSLVPPTAVNTEAFF
-	TRBV10-3	-	14	TRBJ1-4	TGTGCCATCAGTGGAGAACAGGGTTATGAAAAACTGTTTTTT	CAISGEQGYEKLFF
TRBD2	TRBV28	-	13	TRBJ2-7	TGTGCCAGCGGCAGGGACTACTCCTACGAGCAGTACTTC	CASGRDYSYEQYF
TRBD1	TRBV29-1	-	13	TRBJ2-7	TGCAGCGTTGTGGAGACAGGGGCACGGGAGCAGTACTTC	CSVVETGAREQYF
-	TRBV18	-	15	TRBJ2-5	TGTGCCAGCTCACCACTTAAGGGGAACCTAGAGACCCAGTACTTC	CASSPLKGNLETQYF
TRBD2	TRBV4-2	once	19	TRBJ2-1	TGTGCCAGCAGCCAAGATACCCCGAGACTAGCGGGAGGGGTCAATGAGCAGTTCTTC	CASSQDTPRLAGGVNEQFF
-	TRBV2	-	14	TRBJ2-1	TGTGCCAGCATGGGGGACTTGATCTACAATGAGCAGTTCTTC	CASMGDLIYNEQFF
TRBD1	TRBV18	-	16	TRBJ2-7	TGTGCCAGCTCACCATCGACAGGGGGTATATCCTACGAGCAGTACTTC	CASSPSTGGISYEQYF
TRBD2	TRBV7-2	-	17	TRBJ2-1	TGTGCCAGCAGCCGTGATTTAAGCGGGACGTCCTACAATGAGCAGTTCTTC	CASSRDLSGTSYNEQFF
-	TRBV7-8	-	15	TRBJ1-2	TGTGCCAGCAGCTCGCTAAACAGGGTCAACTATGGCTACACCTTC	CASSSLNRVNYGYTF